Below are 18 T cell receptor beta chains sequenced from a single sample in a study of T cell responses to AZD1222 COVID-19 vaccine. Data came from immunoSEQ multiplex PCR; TCRdb stores just in-frame clones and leaves some out. The table records 100,000 or so clones, 70% to 90% of them present only once. This specimen was peripheral blood, taken on day 0 of AZD1222 vaccination. The source is an adult in good health.

This chain connects TRBV2 to TRBJ1-6; TRBD1 matches 11 bases. V lost 4 bases, J lost 1 base, and 18 bases stayed unmatched. Germline V gene sequence: CDR1 SNHLY, CDR2 FYNNEI. The CDR3 has 22 residues. The CDR3 spells CASSVSLRNGTGGFSYNSPLHF. The CDR3 DNA is TGTGCCAGCAGTGTCTCCCTTCGAAATGGGACAGGGGGTTTTTCCTATAATTCACCCCTCCACTTT.

The chain combines TRBV10-3 with TRBJ1-4; D might be TRBD1 (5 bases). The CDR3 runs to 13 residues. V was trimmed by 6 bases and J by 8 bases, leaving 13 bases between them. Germline CDR1 and CDR2: ENHRY and SYGVKD. CDR3 sequence: CAIRGEGLEKLFF. In DNA, the CDR3 is TGTGCCATCAGGGGCGAGGGGCTCGAAAAACTGTTTTTT.

The table lists this clone with a count of one. The V gene is TRBV28, the J gene TRBJ1-2; no clear D gene. Germline V gene data show CDR1 as MDHEN and CDR2 as SYDVKM. V was clipped by 2 bases and J by 4 bases, with 8 bases between them. This CDR3 is built from 13 residues. The CDR3 loop is CASSLPGSYGYTF. The CDR3 nucleotides are TGTGCCAGCAGTTTACCGGGCTCCTATGGCTACACCTTC.

The table lists this clone with a count of one. The chain uses TRBV5-1 and TRBJ2-1; possibly TRBD2 for D (5 bases). The germline V gene encodes CDR1 SGHRS and CDR2 YFSETQ. The CDR3 has 15 residues. V was trimmed by 4 bases and J by 0 bases, leaving 11 bases between them. The DNA of the CDR3 is TGCGCCAGCAGCACGAGCGGAATCTCCTACAATGAGCAGTTCTTC. Its translation is CASSTSGISYNEQFF.

This chain links TRBV7-3 with TRBJ2-3, with D possibly being TRBD2 (7 bases). Trimming stripped 4 bases from V and 0 bases from J, with 11 bases between. CDR1 and CDR2 from the germline V gene are SGHTA and FQGTGA. This CDR3 is built from 15 residues. In DNA form, the CDR3 reads TGTGCCAGCAGCTCGGGGGGCCAAAGCACAGATACGCAGTATTTT. This translates into CASSSGGQSTDTQYF.

V and J are TRBV28 and TRBJ1-1; D ambiguous. V lost 10 bases and J 1 base, leaving 13 bases between the germline ends. CDR3 length: 13 amino acids. The germline CDR1 and CDR2 sequences are MDHEN and SYDVKM. This chain's CDR3 is CAIERRTNTEAFF. For the CDR3, the DNA is TGTGCCATCGAGCGTCGGACGAACACTGAAGCTTTCTTT. The full variable domain, rest sourced from reference TRBV28 and TRBJ1-1, is DVKVTQSSRYLVKRTGEKVFLECVQDMDHENMFWYRQDPGLGLRLIYFSYDVKMKEKGDIPEGYSVSREKKERFSLILESASTNQTSMYLCAIERRTNTEAFFGQGTRLTVV.

The rearrangement uses TRBV19 and TRBJ2-7; possible D gene TRBD1, 5 bases. Germline V gene sequence: CDR1 LNHDA, CDR2 SQIVND (reference sequence). The CDR3 sequence is 15 residues long. V shed 3 bases and J shed 5 bases, with 17 bases lying between them. The CDR3 sequence: CASSIRRMGPHEQYF. CDR3 DNA sequence: TGTGCCAGTAGTATTCGGCGGATGGGGCCCCACGAGCAGTACTTC.

The chain uses TRBV7-2 and TRBJ2-1; TRBD2 matches at 7 bases. V lost 3 bases and J lost 11; bases outside the gene matches: 13. The germline gives CDR1 SGHTA, CDR2 FQGNSA. There are 15 residues in the CDR3. The CDR3, as DNA: TGTGCCAGCAGCTTGATGTATCTAGCGGAGGGTCAGCAGTTCTTC. This gives the protein CASSLMYLAEGQQFF. Full variable domain (outside the CDR3, taken from reference TRBV7-2 and TRBJ2-1): GAGVSQSPSNKVTEKGKDVELRCDPISGHTALYWYRQSLGQGLEFLIYFQGNSAPDKSGLPSDRFSAERTGGSVSTLTIQRTQQEDSAVYLCASSLMYLAEGQQFFGPGTRLTVL.

This chain uses TRBV21-1 with TRBJ2-3; TRBD1, the D gene given by the table, was not confirmed from the DNA. TRBV21-1 corresponds to a pseudogene. CDR3 length: 17 amino acids. The chain's CDR3 is CASTKWTGGPGTDTQYF. The CDR3 DNA is TGTGCCAGCACGAAATGGACAGGAGGCCCTGGCACAGATACGCAGTATTTT.

This chain connects TRBV19 to TRBJ2-1; 13 positions match TRBD2. CDR3 length: 15 amino acids. J was trimmed by 6 bases and V by 4 bases; bases with no gene match: 3. Germline values: CDR1 LNHDA, CDR2 SQIVND (reference sequence). The CDR3 nucleotides read TGTGCCAGTAGTAGGGGACTAGCGGGAACCAATGAGCAGTTCTTC. Protein product: CASSRGLAGTNEQFF.

This clone was found once. This chain joins TRBV27 and TRBJ1-2; D uncertain. The CDR3 loop spans 14 amino acids. Trimming took off 5 bases at V and 1 base at J, with 11 bases between the two ends. The germline gives CDR1 MNHEY, CDR2 SMNVEV (reference sequence). CDR3 nucleotide sequence: TGTGCCAGCAGTCCATCGCGGATTAACTATGGCTACACCTTC. Translation: CASSPSRINYGYTF.

The V gene is TRBV12-3 or TRBV12-4, the J gene TRBJ1-2, with D possibly TRBD1 on 6 matching bases. Trimming shortened V by 6 bases and J by 4 bases, and 6 bases separated the two germline ends. The CDR3 has 11 residues. CDR3 sequence reads: CASRDSYGYTF. CDR3 nucleotide sequence: TGTGCCAGCAGGGACAGCTATGGCTACACCTTC.

This clone was seen a handful of times. The rearrangement uses TRBV19 and TRBJ1-5; D may be TRBD1 (5 bases). CDR1 LNHDA and CDR2 SQIVND come from the germline V gene (reference sequence). This CDR3 region has 15 residues. Trimming removed 5 bases from V and 1 base from J, with 12 bases in between. CDR3 nucleotide sequence: TGTGCCAGTAGTCGGGGCCTTTTGAGCAATCAGCCCCAGCATTTT. Translated, it gives CASSRGLLSNQPQHF. Based on the CDR3 plus reference TRBV19 and TRBJ1-5, the full variable domain is DGGITQSPKYLFRKEGQNVTLSCEQNLNHDAMYWYRQDPGQGLRLIYYSQIVNDFQKGDIAEGYSVSREKKESFPLTVTSAQKNPTAFYLCASSRGLLSNQPQHFGDGTRLSIL.

This chain joins TRBV3-1 (or the pseudogene TRBV3-2) and TRBJ2-5; 8 positions agree with TRBD2. The CDR3 totals 15 residues. Germline V gene sequence: CDR1 LGHDT, CDR2 YNNKEL (reference sequence). Trimming removed 5 bases from V and 3 bases from J; junction bases left unmatched: 8. The CDR3 coding sequence is TGTGCCAGCAGCTATACTAGCGGCTTTAAAGAGACCCAGTACTTC. Translated, it gives CASSYTSGFKETQYF.

This clone was seen a few times. V is TRBV21-1 and J is TRBJ1-5; TRBD1, as called in the table, went unchecked against the DNA. TRBV21-1 counts as a pseudogene. The CDR3 totals 15 residues. The CDR3 nucleotides are TGTGCCAGCAGCAAAGTTACAGGGGTGGATCAGCCCCAGCATTTT. Encoded protein: CASSKVTGVDQPQHF.

This chain links TRBV28 with TRBJ2-7, with 7 bases lining up with TRBD2. Germline V gene sequence: CDR1 MDHEN, CDR2 SYDVKM. The CDR3 contains 16 residues. Trimming at V came to 6 bases and at J to 1 base, leaving 12 bases not matched to a gene. In nucleotides, the CDR3 is TGTGCCAGCAGCCCGGGACCTAGCGGTATTTCCTACGAGCAGTACTTC. Protein: CASSPGPSGISYEQYF.

The genes are TRBV5-4 and TRBJ2-1; TRBD2 matches 10 bases. Looked up from germline, CDR1 is SGHNT and CDR2 is YYREEE (reference sequence). V lost 2 bases and J lost 7; bases outside the gene matches: 3. This CDR3 region has 14 residues. The CDR3 DNA reads as TGTGCCAGCAGCTTAGCGGGGGGGAGGAATGAGCAGTTCTTC. It codes for CASSLAGGRNEQFF.

This clone was counted once. The chain combines TRBV30 with TRBJ1-1, with D unclear. This CDR3 comprises 11 residues. The V end lost 3 bases, the J end lost 5 bases, and 7 bases lay between the germline ends. Looked up from germline, CDR1 is GTSNPN and CDR2 is SVGIG (reference sequence). The CDR3 reads CAWRGLTEAFF. The CDR3 DNA is TGTGCCTGGAGGGGATTAACTGAAGCTTTCTTT.